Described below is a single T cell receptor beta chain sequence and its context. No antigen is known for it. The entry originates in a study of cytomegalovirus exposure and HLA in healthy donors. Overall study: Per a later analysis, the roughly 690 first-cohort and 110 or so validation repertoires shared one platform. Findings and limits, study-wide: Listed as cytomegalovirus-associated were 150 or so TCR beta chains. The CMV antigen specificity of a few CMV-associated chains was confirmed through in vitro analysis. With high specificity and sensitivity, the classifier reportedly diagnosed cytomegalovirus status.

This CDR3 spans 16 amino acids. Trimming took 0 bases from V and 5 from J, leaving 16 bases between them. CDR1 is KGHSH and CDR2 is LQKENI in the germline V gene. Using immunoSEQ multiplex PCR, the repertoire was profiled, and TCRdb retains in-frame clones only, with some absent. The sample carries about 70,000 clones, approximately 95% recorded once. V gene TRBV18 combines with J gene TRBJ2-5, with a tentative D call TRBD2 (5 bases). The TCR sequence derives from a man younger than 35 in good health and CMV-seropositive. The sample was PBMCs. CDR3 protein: CASSPPWDRGGETQYF. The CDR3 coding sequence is TGTGCCAGCTCACCACCGTGGGATCGCGGCGGGGAGACCCAGTACTTC.